A selection of T cell receptor beta chains follows, all from one sample in a study of OX40 agonist ivuxolimab in advanced cancers. The assay was immunoSEQ multiplex PCR, and TCRdb's table has in-frame clones only and misses some. Here the sample spans some 80,000 clones, 84% being singletons. This material consisted of CD4+ or CD8+ T cells sorted from blood, taken in a trial of the OX40 agonist ivuxolimab. Source of these receptors: an adult with an advanced solid tumor such as melanoma, head and neck, liver or kidney cancer. CDR3s include the opening cysteine and the closing phenylalanine or tryptophan. A D gene is named only where the DNA matches it firmly.

>TRBV7-6|TRBJ2-5|TRBD2
CASSLGGSGGQETQYF
>TRBV7-9|TRBJ1-3|NA
CASSLRQSDPGNTIYF
>TRBV14|TRBJ2-3|NA
CASSQDFRWGITGKEDTQYF
>TRBV2|TRBJ2-7|TRBD2
CASRREPGGSYEQYF
>TRBV5-4|TRBJ1-3|NA
CASSLSGNTIYF
>TRBV7-9|TRBJ2-7|TRBD1
CASRDSLTYEQYF
>TRBV6-1|TRBJ2-1|TRBD2
CASSAAGGHEQFF
>TRBV25-1|TRBJ1-1|TRBD1
CASSENTGVTEAFF
>TRBV6-6|TRBJ1-1|NA
CASRFGQNTEAFF
>TRBV27|TRBJ2-3|TRBD1
CASSSGQGIDTQYF
>TRBV7-2|TRBJ2-7|NA
CASSLGGWGDRNYEQYF
>TRBV6-1|TRBJ2-1|NA
CAITLGPGIGEQFF
>TRBV27|TRBJ1-2|TRBD1
CASSPRQGVMGYTF
>TRBV2|TRBJ2-1|NA
CASYLRGNEQFF
>TRBV6-6|TRBJ1-3|TRBD1
CASSLNRGTGNTIYF
>TRBV18|TRBJ2-5|TRBD2
CASSPPGGLETQYF